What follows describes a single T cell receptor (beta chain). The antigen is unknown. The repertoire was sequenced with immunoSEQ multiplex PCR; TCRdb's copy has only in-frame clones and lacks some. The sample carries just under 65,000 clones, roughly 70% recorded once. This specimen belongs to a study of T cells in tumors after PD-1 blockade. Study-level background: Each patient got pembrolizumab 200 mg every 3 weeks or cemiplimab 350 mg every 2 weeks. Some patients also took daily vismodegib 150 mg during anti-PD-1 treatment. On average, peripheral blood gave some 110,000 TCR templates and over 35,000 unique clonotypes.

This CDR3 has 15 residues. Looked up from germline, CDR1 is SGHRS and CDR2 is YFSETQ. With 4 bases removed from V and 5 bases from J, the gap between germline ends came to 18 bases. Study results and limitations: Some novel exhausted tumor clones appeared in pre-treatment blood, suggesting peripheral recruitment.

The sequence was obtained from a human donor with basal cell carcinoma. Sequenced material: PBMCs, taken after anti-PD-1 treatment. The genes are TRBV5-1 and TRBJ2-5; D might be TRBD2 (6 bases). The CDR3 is CASSQLKSEGETQYF. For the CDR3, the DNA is TGCGCCAGCAGCCAATTGAAGTCGGAGGGGGAGACCCAGTACTTC. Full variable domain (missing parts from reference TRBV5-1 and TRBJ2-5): KAGVTQTPRYLIKTRGQQVTLSCSPISGHRSVSWYQQTPGQGLQFLFEYFSETQRNKGNFPGRFSGRQFSNSRSEMNVSTLELGDSALYLCASSQLKSEGETQYFGPGTRLLVL.